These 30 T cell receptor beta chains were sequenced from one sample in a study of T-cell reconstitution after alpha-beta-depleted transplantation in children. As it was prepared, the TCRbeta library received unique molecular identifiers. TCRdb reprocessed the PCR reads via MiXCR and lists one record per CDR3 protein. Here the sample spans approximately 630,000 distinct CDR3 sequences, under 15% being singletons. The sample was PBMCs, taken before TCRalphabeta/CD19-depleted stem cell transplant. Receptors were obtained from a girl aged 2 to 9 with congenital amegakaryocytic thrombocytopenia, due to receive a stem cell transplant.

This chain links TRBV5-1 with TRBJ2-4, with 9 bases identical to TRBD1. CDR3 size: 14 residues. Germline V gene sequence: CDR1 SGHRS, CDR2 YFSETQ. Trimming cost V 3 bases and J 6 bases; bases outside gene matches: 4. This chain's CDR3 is CASSWTGEGNIQYF. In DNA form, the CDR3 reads TGCGCCAGCAGCTGGACAGGGGAAGGAAACATTCAGTACTTC.

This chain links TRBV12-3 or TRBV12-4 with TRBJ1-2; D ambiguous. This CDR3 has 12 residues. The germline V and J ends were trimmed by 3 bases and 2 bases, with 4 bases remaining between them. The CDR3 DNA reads TGTGCCAGCAGTTTCCCCAACTATGGCTACACCTTC. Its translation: CASSFPNYGYTF.

The chain's CDR3 is CASSRRLGSNEKLFF. CDR3 bases: TGTGCCAGCTCACGCCGTTTGGGTAGTAATGAAAAACTGTTTTTT. The chain employs TRBV18 and TRBJ1-4; D is unclear. The CDR3 sequence is 15 residues long. Germline V lookup: CDR1 KGHSH, CDR2 LQKENI. Deletions cut 4 bases from V and 4 bases from J, with 13 bases between. The variable domain in full, completed from reference TRBV18 and TRBJ1-4, reads NAGVMQNPRHLVRRRGQEARLRCSPMKGHSHVYWYRQLPEEGLKFMVYLQKENIIDESGMPKERFSAEFPKEGPSILRIQQVVRGDSAAYFCASSRRLGSNEKLFFGSGTQLSVL.

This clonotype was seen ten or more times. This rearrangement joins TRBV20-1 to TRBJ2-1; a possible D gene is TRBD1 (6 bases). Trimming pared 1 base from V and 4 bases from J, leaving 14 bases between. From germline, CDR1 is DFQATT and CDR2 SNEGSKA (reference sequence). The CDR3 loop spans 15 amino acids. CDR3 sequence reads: CSARVRDNLYNEQFF. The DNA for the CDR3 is TGCAGTGCTAGAGTCAGGGACAACCTATACAATGAGCAGTTCTTC.

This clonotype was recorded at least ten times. The CDR3 protein is CSARDRTGVYEQYF. The CDR3 DNA is TGCAGTGCTAGAGACCGGACAGGTGTCTACGAGCAGTACTTC. The chain recombines TRBV20-1 with TRBJ2-7; 7 bases map to TRBD1. CDR3 length equals 14 residues. Germline lookup yields CDR1 DFQATT and CDR2 SNEGSKA (reference sequence). The V gene end was trimmed by 0 bases and the J gene end by 3 bases; junction bases not matched to a gene: 5.

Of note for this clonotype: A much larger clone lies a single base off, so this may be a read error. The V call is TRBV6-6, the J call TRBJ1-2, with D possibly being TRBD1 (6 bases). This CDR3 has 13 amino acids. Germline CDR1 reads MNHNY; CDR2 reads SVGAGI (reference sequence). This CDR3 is CSSSYEGGGGYTF. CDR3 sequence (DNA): TGTTCCAGCAGTTATGAGGGGGGCGGTGGCTACACCTTC.

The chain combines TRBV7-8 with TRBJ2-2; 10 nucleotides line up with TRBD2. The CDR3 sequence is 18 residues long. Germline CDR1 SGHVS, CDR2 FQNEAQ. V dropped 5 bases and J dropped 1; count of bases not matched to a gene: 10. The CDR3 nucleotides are TGTGCCAGCAGCCTAATAGCGGGAGGCACGCGGAACACCGGGGAGCTGTTTTTT. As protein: CASSLIAGGTRNTGELFF.

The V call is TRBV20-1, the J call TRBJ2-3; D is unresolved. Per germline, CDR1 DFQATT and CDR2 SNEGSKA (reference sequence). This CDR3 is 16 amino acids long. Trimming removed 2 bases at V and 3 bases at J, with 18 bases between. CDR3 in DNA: TGCAGTGCTAGACCCCCGTTGGGTCTCTTAACAGATACGCAGTATTTT. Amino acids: CSARPPLGLLTDTQYF.

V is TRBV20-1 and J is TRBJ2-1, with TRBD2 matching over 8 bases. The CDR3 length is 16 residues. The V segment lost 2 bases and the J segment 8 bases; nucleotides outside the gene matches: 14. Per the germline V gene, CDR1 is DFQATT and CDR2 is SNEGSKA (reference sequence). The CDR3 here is CSARWGGAGVGHEQFF. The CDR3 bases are TGCAGTGCTAGATGGGGTGGAGCGGGAGTCGGGCATGAGCAGTTCTTC.

CDR3 sequence reads: CAWSAERVAEAFF. CDR3 nucleotides: TGTGCCTGGAGTGCTGAGAGGGTCGCTGAAGCTTTCTTT. The chain employs TRBV30 and TRBJ1-1; D unresolved. The CDR3 totals 13 residues. The V end was cut by 1 base, the J end by 6 bases, with 12 bases between. CDR1 and CDR2 from the germline V gene are GTSNPN and SVGIG (reference sequence). The entire variable domain, with the rest obtained from reference TRBV30 and TRBJ1-1, is as follows: SQTIHQWPATLVQPVGSPLSLECTVEGTSNPNLYWYRQAAGRGLQLLFYSVGIGQISSEVPQNLSASRPQDRQFILSSKKLLLSDSGFYLCAWSAERVAEAFFGQGTRLTVV.

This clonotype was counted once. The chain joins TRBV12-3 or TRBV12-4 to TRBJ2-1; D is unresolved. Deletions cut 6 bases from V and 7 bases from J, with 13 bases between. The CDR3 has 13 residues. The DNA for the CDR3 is TGTGCCAGCAGCCCGCCAATGTGGAATGAGCAGTTCTTC. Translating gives CASSPPMWNEQFF.

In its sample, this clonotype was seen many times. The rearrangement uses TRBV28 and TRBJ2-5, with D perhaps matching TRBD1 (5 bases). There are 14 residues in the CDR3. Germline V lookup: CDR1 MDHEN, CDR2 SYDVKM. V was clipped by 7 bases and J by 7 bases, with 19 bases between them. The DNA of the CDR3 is TGTGCCAGCACGGATGGCAGGGTAGTTGTGACCCAGTACTTC. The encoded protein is CASTDGRVVVTQYF. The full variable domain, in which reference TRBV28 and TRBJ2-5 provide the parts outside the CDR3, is DVKVTQSSRYLVKRTGEKVFLECVQDMDHENMFWYRQDPGLGLRLIYFSYDVKMKEKGDIPEGYSVSREKKERFSLILESASTNQTSMYLCASTDGRVVVTQYFGPGTRLLVL.

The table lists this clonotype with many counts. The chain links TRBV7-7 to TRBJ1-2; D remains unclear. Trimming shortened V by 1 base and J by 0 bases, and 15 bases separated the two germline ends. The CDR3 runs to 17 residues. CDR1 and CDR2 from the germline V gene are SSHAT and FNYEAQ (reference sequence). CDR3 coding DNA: TGTGCCAGCAGCTTAGAAGGGCGGGAAGGAACTAACTATGGCTACACCTTC. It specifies CASSLEGREGTNYGYTF.

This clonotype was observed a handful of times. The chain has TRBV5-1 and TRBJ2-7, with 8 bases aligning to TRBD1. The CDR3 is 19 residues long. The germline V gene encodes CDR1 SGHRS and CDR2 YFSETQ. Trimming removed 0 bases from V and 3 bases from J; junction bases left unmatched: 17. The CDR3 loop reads CASSLASGTQTGAGYEQYF. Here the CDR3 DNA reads TGCGCCAGCAGCTTGGCCTCCGGAACTCAGACAGGGGCAGGCTACGAGCAGTACTTC. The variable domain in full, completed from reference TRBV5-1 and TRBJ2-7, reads KAGVTQTPRYLIKTRGQQVTLSCSPISGHRSVSWYQQTPGQGLQFLFEYFSETQRNKGNFPGRFSGRQFSNSRSEMNVSTLELGDSALYLCASSLASGTQTGAGYEQYFGPGTRLTVT.

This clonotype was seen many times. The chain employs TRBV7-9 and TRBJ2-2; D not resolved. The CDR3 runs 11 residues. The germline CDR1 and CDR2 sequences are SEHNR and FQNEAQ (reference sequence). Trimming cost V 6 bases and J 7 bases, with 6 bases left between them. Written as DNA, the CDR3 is TGTGCCAGCAGTCCCGGCGGGGAGCTGTTTTTT. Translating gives CASSPGGELFF.

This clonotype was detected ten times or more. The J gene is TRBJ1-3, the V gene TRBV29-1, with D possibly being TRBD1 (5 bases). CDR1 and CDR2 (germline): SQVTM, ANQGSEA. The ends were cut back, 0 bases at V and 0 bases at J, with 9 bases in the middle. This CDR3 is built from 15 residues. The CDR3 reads CSVEDHDSSGNTIYF. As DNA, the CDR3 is TGCAGCGTTGAAGATCATGACAGCTCTGGAAACACCATATATTTT.

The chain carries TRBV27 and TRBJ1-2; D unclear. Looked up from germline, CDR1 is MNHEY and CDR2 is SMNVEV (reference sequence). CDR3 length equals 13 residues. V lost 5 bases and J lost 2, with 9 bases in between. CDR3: CASSALGNYGYTF. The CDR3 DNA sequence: TGTGCCAGCAGTGCCCTCGGGAACTATGGCTACACCTTC.

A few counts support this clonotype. This CDR3 is CASSLYPSGTSTYEQYF. In nucleotides, the CDR3 is TGTGCCAGCAGCTTATACCCTAGCGGGACTTCCACCTACGAGCAGTACTTC. This chain uses TRBV13 with TRBJ2-7, with 9 positions matching TRBD2. Per the germline V gene, CDR1 is PRHDT and CDR2 is FYEKMQ (reference sequence). V dropped 2 bases and J dropped 2; count of bases not matched to a gene: 10. CDR3 size: 17 residues.

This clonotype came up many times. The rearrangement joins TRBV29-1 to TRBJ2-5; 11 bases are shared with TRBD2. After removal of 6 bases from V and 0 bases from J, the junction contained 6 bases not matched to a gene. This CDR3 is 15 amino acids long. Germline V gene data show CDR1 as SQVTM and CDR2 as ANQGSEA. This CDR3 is CSVEPGLADQETQYF. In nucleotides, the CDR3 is TGCAGCGTCGAACCGGGACTAGCGGACCAAGAGACCCAGTACTTC.

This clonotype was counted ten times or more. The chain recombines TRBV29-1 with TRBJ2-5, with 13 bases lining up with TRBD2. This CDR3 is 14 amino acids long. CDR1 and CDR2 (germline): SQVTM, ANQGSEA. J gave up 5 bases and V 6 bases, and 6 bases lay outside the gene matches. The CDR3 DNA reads TGCAGCGTGCCGGGACTAGCGGGGCTTGAGACCCAGTACTTC. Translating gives CSVPGLAGLETQYF.

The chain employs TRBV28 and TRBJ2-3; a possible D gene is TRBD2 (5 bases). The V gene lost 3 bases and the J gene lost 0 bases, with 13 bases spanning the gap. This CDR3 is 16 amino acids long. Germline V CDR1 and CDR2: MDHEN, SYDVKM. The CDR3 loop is CASSFWTGLSTDTQYF. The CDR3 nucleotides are TGTGCCAGCAGTTTTTGGACTGGACTTAGCACAGATACGCAGTATTTT.

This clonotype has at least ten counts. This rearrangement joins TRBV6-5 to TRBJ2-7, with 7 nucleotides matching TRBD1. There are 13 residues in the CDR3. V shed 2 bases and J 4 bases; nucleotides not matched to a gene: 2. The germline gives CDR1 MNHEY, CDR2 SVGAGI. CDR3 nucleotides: TGTGCCAGCAGTTACGGGACAGTTTACGAGCAGTACTTC. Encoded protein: CASSYGTVYEQYF.

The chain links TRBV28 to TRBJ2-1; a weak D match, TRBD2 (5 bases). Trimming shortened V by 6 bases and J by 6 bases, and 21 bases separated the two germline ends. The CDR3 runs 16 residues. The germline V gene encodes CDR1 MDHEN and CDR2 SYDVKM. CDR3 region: CASSPRLGVEVNEQFF. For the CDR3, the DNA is TGTGCCAGCAGCCCCCGCCTCGGGGTTGAGGTCAATGAGCAGTTCTTC.

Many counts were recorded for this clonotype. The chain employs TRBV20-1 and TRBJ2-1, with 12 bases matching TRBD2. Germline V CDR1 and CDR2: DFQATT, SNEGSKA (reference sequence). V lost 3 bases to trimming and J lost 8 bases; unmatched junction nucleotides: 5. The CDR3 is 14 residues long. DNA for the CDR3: TGCAGTGCTAGTTCTAGCGGGAGGGTACATGAGCAGTTCTTC. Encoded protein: CSASSSGRVHEQFF.

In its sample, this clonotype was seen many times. For the CDR3, the DNA is TGCAGTGCTAGAGATCTCTATGAGCAGTTCTTC. Amino acid sequence: CSARDLYEQFF. V gene TRBV20-1 combines with J gene TRBJ2-1; D remains unclear. This CDR3 is 11 amino acids long. Germline values: CDR1 DFQATT, CDR2 SNEGSKA (reference sequence). V was pared by 0 bases and J by 8 bases, with 5 bases between.

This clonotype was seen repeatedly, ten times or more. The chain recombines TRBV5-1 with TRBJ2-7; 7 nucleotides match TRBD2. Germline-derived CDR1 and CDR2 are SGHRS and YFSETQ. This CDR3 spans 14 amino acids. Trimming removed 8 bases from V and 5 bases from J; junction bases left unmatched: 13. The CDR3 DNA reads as TGCGCCAGTTACCCGGGGGGAATAATGGACGAGCAGTACTTC. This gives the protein CASYPGGIMDEQYF.

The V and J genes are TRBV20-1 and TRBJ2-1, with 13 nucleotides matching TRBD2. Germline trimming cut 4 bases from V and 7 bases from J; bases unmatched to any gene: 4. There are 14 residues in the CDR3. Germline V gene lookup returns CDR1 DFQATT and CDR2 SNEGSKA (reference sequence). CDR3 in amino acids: CSATTSGRLNEQFF. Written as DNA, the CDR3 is TGCAGTGCTACGACTAGCGGGAGGTTGAATGAGCAGTTCTTC.

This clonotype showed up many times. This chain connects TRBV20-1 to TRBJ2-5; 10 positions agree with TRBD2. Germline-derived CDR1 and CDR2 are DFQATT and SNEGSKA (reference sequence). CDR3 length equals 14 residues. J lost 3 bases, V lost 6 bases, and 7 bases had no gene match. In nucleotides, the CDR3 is TGCAGTGCCCTCCGGACTAGCGGAGAAGAGACCCAGTACTTC. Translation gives CSALRTSGEETQYF.

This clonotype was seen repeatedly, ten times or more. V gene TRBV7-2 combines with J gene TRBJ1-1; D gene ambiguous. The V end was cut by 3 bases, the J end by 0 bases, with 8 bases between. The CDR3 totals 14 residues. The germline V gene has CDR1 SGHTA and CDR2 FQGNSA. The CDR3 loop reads CASSFSRMNTEAFF. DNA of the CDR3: TGTGCCAGCAGCTTTTCACGCATGAACACTGAAGCTTTCTTT.

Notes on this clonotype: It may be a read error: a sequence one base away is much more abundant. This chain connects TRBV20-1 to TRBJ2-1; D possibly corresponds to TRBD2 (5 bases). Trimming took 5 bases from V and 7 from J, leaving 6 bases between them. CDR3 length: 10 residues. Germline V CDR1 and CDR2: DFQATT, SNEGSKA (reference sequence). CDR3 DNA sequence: TGCAGTGCTGGGAGTAATGAGCAGTTCTTC. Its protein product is CSAGSNEQFF.